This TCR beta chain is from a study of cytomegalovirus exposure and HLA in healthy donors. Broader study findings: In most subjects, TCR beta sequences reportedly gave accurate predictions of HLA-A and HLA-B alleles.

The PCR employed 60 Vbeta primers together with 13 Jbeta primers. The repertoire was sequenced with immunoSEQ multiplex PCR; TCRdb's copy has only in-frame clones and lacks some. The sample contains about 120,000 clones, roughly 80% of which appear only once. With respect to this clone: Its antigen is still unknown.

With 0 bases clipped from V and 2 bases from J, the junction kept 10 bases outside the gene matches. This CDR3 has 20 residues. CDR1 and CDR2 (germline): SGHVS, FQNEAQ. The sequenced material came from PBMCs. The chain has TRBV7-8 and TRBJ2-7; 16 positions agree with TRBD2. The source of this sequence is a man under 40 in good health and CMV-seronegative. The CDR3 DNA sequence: TGTGCCAGCAGCTTAGCGAGAGGGACTAGCGGGGGGGCCGTTACCTACGAGCAGTACTTC. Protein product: CASSLARGTSGGAVTYEQYF.